This T cell receptor beta chain emerged from a study of T-cell reconstitution after alpha-beta-depleted transplantation in children. Study outcomes and limitations: Elevated TCRbeta diversity at day 60 was traced, in some patients, to surviving recipient T cells and thymic progenitors. Expanded clones from the graft, numbering several hundred, reportedly supplied alpha-beta T cells about two months after transplant. T-cell counts and diversity at one year following transplant were attributed mainly to newly produced T cells.

This sample's TCRbeta library carried unique molecular identifier barcodes. TCRdb itself ran the PCR reads through MiXCR, one entry per CDR3 protein. The sample lists around 960,000 distinct CDR3 sequences, about 31% occurring once. About this clonotype: Its antigen remains unknown.

CDR3 length: 15 residues. V was pared by 6 bases and J by 5 bases, with 10 bases of the junction left unmatched. Sample: PBMCs, mostly from graft donor cells, taken 360 days after TCRalphabeta/CD19-depleted stem cell transplant. The V and J genes are TRBV12-3 or TRBV12-4 and TRBJ2-3, with TRBD1 identical over 8 bases. The sequence was obtained from a boy in the first two years of life who had a stem cell transplant for SCID, so the T cells may come from the graft donor. CDR3 region: CASSRGHSKGDTQYF. The DNA for the CDR3 is TGTGCCAGCAGCAGGGGGCACTCCAAGGGAGATACGCAGTATTTT.